This T cell receptor beta chain originates from a study of blood T cells in healthy people across ages (dated by TCRdb to between 2014 and 2017). Turning to the overall study: In model experiments, roughly one uniquely barcoded TCR beta cDNA molecule per two T cells was captured by template switching. To track age-related changes in TCR beta repertoire diversity, the study relied on deep sequencing normalized with unique cDNA molecular identifiers. Four age groups were formed from the donors: young (average approximately 16 years), middle-aged (approximately 40), aged (roughly 58) and long-lived (about 80). Donors of different ages were randomly distributed across sequencing lanes to avoid experimental bias. Using the same blood draw, the study looked at two additional independent replicas of 1 million unique cDNA reads for two donors, one aged 18 to 30 and the other aged 80 or older. Here is what the overall study found, with its caveats: As age increased, observed TCR beta diversity per million T cells dropped in a roughly linear way, and a significant reduction was already evident by age 40. Because donor CMV infection status was unknown, age-related changes in expanded clonotypes were potentially confounded. There was a strong correlation between observed TCR beta diversity and the percentage of naive T cells measured by flow cytometry. Compared with the aged group, more naive CD4+ T cells, fewer expanded clones and increased TCR diversity were shown by the long-lived group, suggesting age selection. Estimates of total diversity from one million sequenced T cells were regarded as lower bounds and underestimates. Bulk unsorted PBMC profiling prevented conclusive comparison of naive and antigen-experienced compartments.

Donors were about 36 systemically healthy Caucasian individuals from Russia aged roughly 6 to 95 years. Each donor gave ten milliliters of peripheral blood, collected into EDTA-treated Vacutainer tubes. PBMCs were isolated by Ficoll-Paque density-gradient centrifugation, with at least 6 million obtained per sample. Trizol reagent was used to extract total RNA from PBMCs, with at least 5 micrograms per sample. Naive CD45RAhigh/CD27high T cell percentages were measured by flow cytometry on a PBMC aliquot from every donor. A word on this clonotype: Its antigen remains unidentified. Base qualities are not recorded, but no much larger clone differs from it by a single base.

Receptor libraries were prepared by 5' RACE. Instrument on record: Illumina HiSeq 2500. The second PCR ran for about 7 to 11 cycles and used a J-beta primer mix along with a sample-barcoded 5' primer. A unique molecular identifier was introduced onto each TCR beta cDNA molecule by a template-switch 5' adaptor carrying 12 random nucleotides. At least 2.5 million CDR3-containing paired-end reads were obtained from each sample. First-strand cDNA was synthesized from all RNA with the Mint cDNA synthesis kit, primed by a TRBC-specific oligonucleotide. After uracil-DNA glycosylase treatment, a first 18-cycle PCR used universal primers M1SS and BC2_uni_R on all cDNA. The authors' pipeline ran thus. Normalization of each sample was performed by random selection of 1 million high-quality reads, each carrying a distinct molecular identifier. Instead of being binned into consensus sequences, reads with shared molecular identifiers were discarded. MiTCR, run with a Q25 quality threshold and the strictest error-elimination algorithm, handled CDR3 identification, clonotype clustering and error correction. Lower-bound total TCR beta diversity was estimated with a nonparametric unseen species model using Euler transformation. The raw public data were reprocessed by TCRdb itself: fastp quality trimming at Q25, MiXCR clonotype calling, in-frame beta chains only. Every distinct CDR3 protein forms one entry, paired with its most common genes and DNA. The V and J calls and clone size are TCRdb's, not the authors'. A total of approximately 820,000 distinct CDR3 sequences appear in this sample, around 42% of them only once. Approximately 20% of the sample goes to the ten largest clones.

The clonotype was recovered from a man in his sixties in good health. Sequenced material: blood.

Read as DNA, the sequence is TGTGCCACCAGCTTTGGTGGCAATTGGGGAAGAGGGCACAAGGGTCAGCCCCAGCATTTT. Translated, this gives CATSFGGNWGRGHKGQPQHF. The sequence joins TRBV15 to TRBJ1-5; the D gene assignment is ambiguous. The CDR3 covers 20 residues, taking in both the cysteine and the phenylalanine. CDR3 DNA only is kept here, 60 bases in frame from base 1. Taken from the germline V gene (reference sequence), the CDR1 and CDR2 loops are LNHNV and YYDKDF. The trim is 5 bases for V and 6 bases for J, with a gap of 32 bases between the germline ends. Here the CDR3 is joined to the reference TRBV15 and TRBJ1-5 genes, and the full variable domain is: DAMVIQNPRYQVTQFGKPVTLSCSQTLNHNVMYWYQQKSSQAPKLLFHYYDKDFNNEADTPDNFQSRRPNTSFCFLDIRSPGLGDTAMYLCATSFGGNWGRGHKGQPQHFGDGTRLSIL.